The 11 T cell receptor beta chains reported below all come from one sample, sequenced in a study of graft-versus-host responses after intestinal transplantation. The table came from immunoSEQ multiplex PCR; TCRdb's copy has only in-frame clones and leaves some out. The sample shows about 120,000 clones, 85% to 95% of them seen only once. These receptors lack a known antigen. The starting material was unstimulated CD4+ T cells sorted from spleen or lymph node cells, obtained before intestinal transplant. Every receptor here comes from a human donor who received an intestinal transplant.

The chain joins TRBV28 to TRBJ2-7; maybe TRBD1 (5 bases). V was trimmed by 7 bases and J by 0 bases, leaving 13 bases between them. Germline V lookup: CDR1 MDHEN, CDR2 SYDVKM. CDR3 length: 14 amino acids. Here the CDR3 DNA reads TGTGCCAGCACAGGGATGCCCCTCTCCTACGAGCAGTACTTC. Encoded protein: CASTGMPLSYEQYF.

The chain couples TRBV4-1 to TRBJ2-2; D gene ambiguous. Trimming stripped 1 base from V and 3 bases from J, with 6 bases between. The CDR3 length is 14 residues. Germline-derived CDR1 and CDR2 are MGHRA and YSYEKL. CDR3 sequence (DNA): TGCGCCAGCAGCCAAGCCCAGGACACCGGGGAGCTGTTTTTT. It yields the protein CASSQAQDTGELFF.

The rearrangement uses TRBV9 and TRBJ2-2; D remains ambiguous. The germline CDR1 and CDR2 sequences are SGDLS and YYNGEE. With 7 bases removed from V and 4 bases from J, the gap between germline ends came to 14 bases. This CDR3 has 14 amino acids. CDR3 sequence: CASASDTSTGELFF. The CDR3 DNA is TGTGCCAGCGCGTCGGATACGAGCACCGGGGAGCTGTTTTTT.

This chain uses TRBV28 with TRBJ1-2; TRBD1 aligns across 8 bases. CDR3 length: 14 residues. The J segment lost 7 bases and the V segment lost 5 bases, leaving 9 bases of the junction unmatched. The germline gives CDR1 MDHEN, CDR2 SYDVKM. Written as DNA, the CDR3 is TGTGCCAGCAGTCCGGACAGGGTCCCGCTTGGCTACACCTTC. This encodes CASSPDRVPLGYTF.

The V gene is TRBV5-1, the J gene TRBJ1-3; TRBD1 matches 7 bases. The V gene's germline CDR1 is SGHRS and CDR2 YFSETQ. The ends lost 2 bases at V and 4 bases at J; junction bases unmatched: 6. This CDR3 spans 15 amino acids. CDR3 region: CASSLGGFSGNTIYF. Here the CDR3 DNA reads TGCGCCAGCAGCTTAGGGGGCTTTAGCGGAAACACCATATATTTT.

The chain combines TRBV6-1 with TRBJ2-1; D not resolved. V lost 2 bases and J lost 0, with 11 bases in between. Germline V gene data show CDR1 as MNHNS and CDR2 as SASEGT. This CDR3 contains 16 residues. The CDR3 loop reads CASSERLMSSYNEQFF. The CDR3 DNA follows: TGTGCCAGCAGTGAAAGACTCATGAGCTCCTACAATGAGCAGTTCTTC.

The rearrangement uses TRBV4-2 and TRBJ1-3; D remains unclear. This CDR3 has 16 amino acids. Per germline, CDR1 LGHNA and CDR2 YNFKEQ. V was clipped by 3 bases and J by 0 bases, with 12 bases between them. CDR3 protein: CASSHNPVNSGNTIYF. CDR3 in DNA: TGTGCCAGCAGCCATAACCCGGTCAACTCTGGAAACACCATATATTTT.

V and J are TRBV5-1 and TRBJ2-7; no reliable D call. Germline V gene sequence: CDR1 SGHRS, CDR2 YFSETQ. V lost 4 bases and J 3 bases, leaving 11 bases between the germline ends. The CDR3 extends over 13 amino acids. The CDR3 nucleotides are TGCGCCAGCAGCCCGATGACCCTCTACGAGCAGTACTTC. Translation: CASSPMTLYEQYF.

The chain recombines TRBV6-5 with TRBJ2-5, with 7 bases lining up with TRBD1. CDR1 and CDR2 from the germline V gene are MNHEY and SVGAGI. The CDR3 loop spans 15 amino acids. The V and J ends lost 6 bases and 4 bases, in that order; junction bases with no gene match: 11. The CDR3 loop is CASRFYRGLGETQYF. Written as DNA, the CDR3 is TGTGCCAGCAGATTCTACAGGGGCCTAGGAGAGACCCAGTACTTC.

The rearrangement links TRBV4-2 to TRBJ2-3; D uncertain. V was shortened by 4 bases and J by 4 bases, with 15 bases between the two germline ends. Germline values: CDR1 LGHNA, CDR2 YNFKEQ. The CDR3 runs to 15 residues. The CDR3 here is CASSRQRARPDTQYF. The CDR3 nucleotides are TGTGCCAGCAGCCGTCAACGGGCCCGCCCAGATACGCAGTATTTT.

The chain links TRBV5-6 to TRBJ1-1; D call uncertain. Per the germline V gene, CDR1 is SGHDT and CDR2 is YYEEEE. The CDR3 has 15 residues. The germline V and J ends were trimmed by 1 base and 1 base, with 11 bases remaining between them. The CDR3 loop reads CASSLFLLGNTEAFF. In nucleotides, the CDR3 is TGTGCCAGCAGCTTGTTCCTTCTAGGGAACACTGAAGCTTTCTTT.